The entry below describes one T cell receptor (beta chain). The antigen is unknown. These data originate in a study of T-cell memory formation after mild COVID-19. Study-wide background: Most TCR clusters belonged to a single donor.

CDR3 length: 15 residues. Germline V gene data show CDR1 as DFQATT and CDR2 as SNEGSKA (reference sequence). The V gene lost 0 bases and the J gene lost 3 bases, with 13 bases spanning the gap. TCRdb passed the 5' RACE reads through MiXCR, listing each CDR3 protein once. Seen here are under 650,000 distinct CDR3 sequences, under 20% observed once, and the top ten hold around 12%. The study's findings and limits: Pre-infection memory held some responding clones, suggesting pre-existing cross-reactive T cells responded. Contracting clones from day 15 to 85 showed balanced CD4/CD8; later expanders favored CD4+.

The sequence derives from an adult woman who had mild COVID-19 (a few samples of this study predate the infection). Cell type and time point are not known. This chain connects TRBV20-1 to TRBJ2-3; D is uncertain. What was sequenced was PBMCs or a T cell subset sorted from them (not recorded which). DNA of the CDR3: TGCAGTGCTAGAGATCTTGGGCGGTTGACAGATACGCAGTATTTT. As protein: CSARDLGRLTDTQYF.